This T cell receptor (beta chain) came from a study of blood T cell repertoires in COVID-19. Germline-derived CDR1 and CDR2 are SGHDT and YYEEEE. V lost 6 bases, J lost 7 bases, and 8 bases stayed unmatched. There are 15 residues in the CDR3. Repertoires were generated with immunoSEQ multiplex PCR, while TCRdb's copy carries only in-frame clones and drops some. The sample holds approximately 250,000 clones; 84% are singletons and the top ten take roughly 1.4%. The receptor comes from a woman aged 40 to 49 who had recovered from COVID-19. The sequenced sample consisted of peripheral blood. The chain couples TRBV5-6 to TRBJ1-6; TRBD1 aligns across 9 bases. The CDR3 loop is CASTWGTGRNSPLHF. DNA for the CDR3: TGTGCCAGCACTTGGGGGACAGGGCGAAATTCACCCCTCCACTTT.